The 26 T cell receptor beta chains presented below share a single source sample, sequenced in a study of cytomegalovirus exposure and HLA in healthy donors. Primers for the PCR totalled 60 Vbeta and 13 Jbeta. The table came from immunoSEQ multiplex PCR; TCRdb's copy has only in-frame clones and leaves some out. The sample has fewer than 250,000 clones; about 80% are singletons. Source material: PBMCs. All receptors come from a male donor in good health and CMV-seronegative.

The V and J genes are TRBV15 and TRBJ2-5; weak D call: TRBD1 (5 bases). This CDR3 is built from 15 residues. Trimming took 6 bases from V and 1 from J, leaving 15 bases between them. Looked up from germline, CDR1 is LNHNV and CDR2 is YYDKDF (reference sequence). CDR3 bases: TGTGCCACCAGGGCCCGTCGAAGGGGCCAAGAGACCCAGTACTTC. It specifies CATRARRRGQETQYF.

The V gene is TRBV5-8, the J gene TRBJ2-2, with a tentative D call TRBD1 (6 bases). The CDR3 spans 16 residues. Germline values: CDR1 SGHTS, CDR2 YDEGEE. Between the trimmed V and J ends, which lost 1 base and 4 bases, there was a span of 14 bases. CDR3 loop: CASSLRYRAVTGELFF. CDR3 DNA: TGTGCCAGCAGCTTGAGATACAGGGCGGTCACCGGGGAGCTGTTTTTT. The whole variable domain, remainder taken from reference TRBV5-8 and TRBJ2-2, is EAGVTQSPTHLIKTRGQQATLRCSPISGHTSVYWYQQALGLGLQFLLWYDEGEERNRGNFPPRFSGRQFPNYSSELNVNALELEDSALYLCASSLRYRAVTGELFFGEGSRLTVL.

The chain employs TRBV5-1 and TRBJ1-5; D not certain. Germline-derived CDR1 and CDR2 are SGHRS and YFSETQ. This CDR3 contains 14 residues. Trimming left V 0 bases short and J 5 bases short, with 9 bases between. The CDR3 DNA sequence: TGCGCCAGCAGCTTGGCCGTGGGAGATCAGCCCCAGCATTTT. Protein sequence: CASSLAVGDQPQHF.

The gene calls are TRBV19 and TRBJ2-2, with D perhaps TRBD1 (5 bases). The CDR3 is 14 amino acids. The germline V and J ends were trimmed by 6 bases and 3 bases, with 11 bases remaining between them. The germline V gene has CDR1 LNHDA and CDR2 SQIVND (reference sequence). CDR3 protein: CASRPGPDTGELFF. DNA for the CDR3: TGTGCCAGTAGACCAGGGCCGGACACCGGGGAGCTGTTTTTT.

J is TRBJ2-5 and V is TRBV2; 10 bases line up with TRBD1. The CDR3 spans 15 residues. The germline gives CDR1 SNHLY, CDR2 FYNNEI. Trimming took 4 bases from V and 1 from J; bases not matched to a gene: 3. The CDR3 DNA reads TGTGCCAGCAGTGCTCGGGACAGGGGCCAAGAGACCCAGTACTTC. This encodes CASSARDRGQETQYF.

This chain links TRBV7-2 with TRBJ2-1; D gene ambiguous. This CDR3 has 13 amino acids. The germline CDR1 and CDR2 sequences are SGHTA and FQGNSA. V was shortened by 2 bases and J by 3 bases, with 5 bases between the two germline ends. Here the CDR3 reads CASSLSYYNEQFF. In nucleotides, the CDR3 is TGTGCCAGCAGCTTATCTTACTACAATGAGCAGTTCTTC.

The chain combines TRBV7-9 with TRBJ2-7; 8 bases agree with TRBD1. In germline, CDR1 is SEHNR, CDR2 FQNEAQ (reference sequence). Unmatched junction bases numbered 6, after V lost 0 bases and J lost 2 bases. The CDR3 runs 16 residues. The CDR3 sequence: CASSLAVQGAAYEQYF. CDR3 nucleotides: TGTGCCAGCAGCTTAGCGGTCCAGGGGGCAGCCTACGAGCAGTACTTC.

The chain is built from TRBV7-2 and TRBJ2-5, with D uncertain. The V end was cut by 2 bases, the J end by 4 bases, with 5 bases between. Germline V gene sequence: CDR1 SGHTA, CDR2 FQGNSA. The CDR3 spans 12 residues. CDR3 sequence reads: CASSLMRETQYF. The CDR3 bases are TGTGCCAGCAGCTTAATGCGAGAGACCCAGTACTTC.

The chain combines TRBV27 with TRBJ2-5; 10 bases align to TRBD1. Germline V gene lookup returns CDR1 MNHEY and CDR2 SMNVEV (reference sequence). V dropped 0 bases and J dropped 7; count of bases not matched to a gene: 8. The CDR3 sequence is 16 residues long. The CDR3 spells CASSLSGTGVRGTQYF. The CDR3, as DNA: TGTGCCAGCAGTTTATCCGGGACAGGGGTTCGGGGGACCCAGTACTTC.

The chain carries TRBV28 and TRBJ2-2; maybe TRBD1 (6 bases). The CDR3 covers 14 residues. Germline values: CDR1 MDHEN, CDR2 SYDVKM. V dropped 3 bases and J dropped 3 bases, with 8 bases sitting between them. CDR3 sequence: CASSLTGDTGELFF. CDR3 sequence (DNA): TGTGCCAGCAGTTTGACAGGAGACACCGGGGAGCTGTTTTTT.

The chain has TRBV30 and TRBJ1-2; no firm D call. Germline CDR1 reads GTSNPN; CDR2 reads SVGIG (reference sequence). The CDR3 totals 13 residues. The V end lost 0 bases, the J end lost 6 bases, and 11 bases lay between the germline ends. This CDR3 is CAWSVGGKNGYTF. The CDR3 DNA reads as TGTGCCTGGAGTGTAGGCGGGAAGAATGGCTACACCTTC.

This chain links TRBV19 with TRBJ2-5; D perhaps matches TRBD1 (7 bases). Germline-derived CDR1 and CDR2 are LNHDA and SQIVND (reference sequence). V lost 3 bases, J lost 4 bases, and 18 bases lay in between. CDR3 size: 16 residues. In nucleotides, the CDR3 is TGTGCCAGTAGTATTGTCTTGCGACAGGGAGGAGAGACCCAGTACTTC. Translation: CASSIVLRQGGETQYF.

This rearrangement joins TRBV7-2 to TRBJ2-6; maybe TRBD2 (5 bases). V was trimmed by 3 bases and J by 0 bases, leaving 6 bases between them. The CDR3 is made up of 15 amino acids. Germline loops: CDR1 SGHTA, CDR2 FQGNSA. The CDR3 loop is CASSFGDSGANVLTF. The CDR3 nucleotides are TGTGCCAGCAGCTTCGGGGACTCTGGGGCCAACGTCCTGACTTTC. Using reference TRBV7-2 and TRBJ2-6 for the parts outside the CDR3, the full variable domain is GAGVSQSPSNKVTEKGKDVELRCDPISGHTALYWYRQSLGQGLEFLIYFQGNSAPDKSGLPSDRFSAERTGGSVSTLTIQRTQQEDSAVYLCASSFGDSGANVLTFGAGSRLTVL.

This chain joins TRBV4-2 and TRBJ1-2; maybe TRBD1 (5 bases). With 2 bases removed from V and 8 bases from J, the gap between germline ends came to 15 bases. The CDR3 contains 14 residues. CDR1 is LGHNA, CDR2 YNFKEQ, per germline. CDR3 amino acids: CASSQTSPGGGYTF. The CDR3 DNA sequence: TGTGCCAGCAGCCAAACATCCCCCGGGGGGGGCTACACCTTC.

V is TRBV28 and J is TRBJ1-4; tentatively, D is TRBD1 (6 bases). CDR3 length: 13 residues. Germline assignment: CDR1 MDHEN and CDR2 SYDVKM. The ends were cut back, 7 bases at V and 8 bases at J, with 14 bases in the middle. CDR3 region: CASMLGGGEKLFF. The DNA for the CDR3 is TGTGCCAGCATGTTAGGGGGTGGAGAAAAACTGTTTTTT.

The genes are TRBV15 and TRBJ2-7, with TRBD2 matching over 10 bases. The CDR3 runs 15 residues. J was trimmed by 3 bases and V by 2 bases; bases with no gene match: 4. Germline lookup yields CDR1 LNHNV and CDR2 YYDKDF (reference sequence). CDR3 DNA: TGTGCCACCAGCAGACTGAGCGGGGGGGGCTACGAGCAGTACTTC. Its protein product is CATSRLSGGGYEQYF.

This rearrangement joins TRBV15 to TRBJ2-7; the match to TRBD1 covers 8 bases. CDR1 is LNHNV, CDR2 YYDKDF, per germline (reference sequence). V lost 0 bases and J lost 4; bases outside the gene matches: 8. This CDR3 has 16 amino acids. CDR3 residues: CATSRDNAGGRYEQYF. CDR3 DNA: TGTGCCACCAGCAGAGATAACGCAGGGGGCAGGTACGAGCAGTACTTC.

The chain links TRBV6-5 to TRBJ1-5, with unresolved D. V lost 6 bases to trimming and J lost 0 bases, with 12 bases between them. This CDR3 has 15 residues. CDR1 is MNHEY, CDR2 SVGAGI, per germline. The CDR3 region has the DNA TGTGCCAGCAGACCAAGGAGAATTAGCAATCAGCCCCAGCATTTT. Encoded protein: CASRPRRISNQPQHF.

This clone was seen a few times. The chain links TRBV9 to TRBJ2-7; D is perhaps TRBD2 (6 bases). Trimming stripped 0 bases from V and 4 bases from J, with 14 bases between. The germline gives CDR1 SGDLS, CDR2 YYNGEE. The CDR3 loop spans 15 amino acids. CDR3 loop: CASSVDGGGRYEQYF. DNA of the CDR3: TGTGCCAGCAGCGTAGATGGGGGAGGTAGGTACGAGCAGTACTTC.

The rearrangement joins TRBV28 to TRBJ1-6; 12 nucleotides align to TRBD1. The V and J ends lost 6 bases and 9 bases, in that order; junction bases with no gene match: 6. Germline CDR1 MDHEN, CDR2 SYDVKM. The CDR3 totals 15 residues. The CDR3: CASSRGTGGSSPLHF. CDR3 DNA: TGTGCCAGCAGCCGTGGGACAGGGGGCAGTTCACCCCTCCACTTT.

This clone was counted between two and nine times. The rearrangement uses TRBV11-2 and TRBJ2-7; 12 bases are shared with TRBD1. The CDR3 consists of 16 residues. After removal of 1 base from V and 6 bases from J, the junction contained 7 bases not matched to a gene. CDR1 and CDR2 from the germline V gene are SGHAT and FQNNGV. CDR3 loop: CASSLAGTGGATEQYF. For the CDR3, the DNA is TGTGCCAGCAGCTTAGCAGGGACAGGGGGCGCGACCGAGCAGTACTTC.

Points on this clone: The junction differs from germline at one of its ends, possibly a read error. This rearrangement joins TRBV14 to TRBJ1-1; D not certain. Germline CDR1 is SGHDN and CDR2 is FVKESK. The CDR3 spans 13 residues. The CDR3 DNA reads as TGTGCCAGCAGCCCGACCCGACCTGAGGTAGGAATTTTT. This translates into CASSPTRPEVGIF.

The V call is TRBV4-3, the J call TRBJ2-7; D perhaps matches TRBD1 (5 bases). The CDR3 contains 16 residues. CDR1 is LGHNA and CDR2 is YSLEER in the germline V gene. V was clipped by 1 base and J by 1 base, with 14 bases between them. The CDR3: CASSQVRGIGSYEQYF. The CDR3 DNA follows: TGCGCCAGCAGCCAAGTAAGGGGAATCGGGTCCTACGAGCAGTACTTC.

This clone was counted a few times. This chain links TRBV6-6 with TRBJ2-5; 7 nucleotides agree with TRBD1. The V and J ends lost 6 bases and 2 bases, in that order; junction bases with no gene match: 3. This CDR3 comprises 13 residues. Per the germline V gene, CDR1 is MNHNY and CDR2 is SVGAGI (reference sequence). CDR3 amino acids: CASRGTEQETQYF. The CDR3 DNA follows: TGTGCCAGCAGGGGGACAGAACAAGAGACCCAGTACTTC.

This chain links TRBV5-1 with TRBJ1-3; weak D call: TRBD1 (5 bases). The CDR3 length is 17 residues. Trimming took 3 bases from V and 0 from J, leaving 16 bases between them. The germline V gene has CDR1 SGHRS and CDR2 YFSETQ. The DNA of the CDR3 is TGCGCCAGCAGCTCGGAGGGGACGGCCTACTCTGGAAACACCATATATTTT. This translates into CASSSEGTAYSGNTIYF.

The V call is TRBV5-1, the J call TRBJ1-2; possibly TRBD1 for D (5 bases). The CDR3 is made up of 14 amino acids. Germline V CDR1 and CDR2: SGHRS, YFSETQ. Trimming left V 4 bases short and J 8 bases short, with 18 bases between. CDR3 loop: CASSPSGGETGYTF. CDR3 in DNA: TGCGCCAGCAGCCCCTCAGGAGGGGAGACGGGCTACACCTTC.